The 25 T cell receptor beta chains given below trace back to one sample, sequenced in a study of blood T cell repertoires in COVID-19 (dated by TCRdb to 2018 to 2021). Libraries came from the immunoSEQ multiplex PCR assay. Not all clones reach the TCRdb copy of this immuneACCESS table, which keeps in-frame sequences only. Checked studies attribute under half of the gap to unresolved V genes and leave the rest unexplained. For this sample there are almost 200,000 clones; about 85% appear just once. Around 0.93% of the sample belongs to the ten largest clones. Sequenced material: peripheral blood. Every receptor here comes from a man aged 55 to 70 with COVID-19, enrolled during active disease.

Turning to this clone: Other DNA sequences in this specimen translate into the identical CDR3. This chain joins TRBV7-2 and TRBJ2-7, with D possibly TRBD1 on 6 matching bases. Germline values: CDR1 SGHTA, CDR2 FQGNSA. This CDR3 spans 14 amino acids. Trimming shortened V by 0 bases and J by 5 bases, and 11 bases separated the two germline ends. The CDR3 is CASSLAARGNEQYF. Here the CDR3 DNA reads TGTGCCAGCAGCTTAGCGGCCAGGGGCAACGAGCAGTACTTC. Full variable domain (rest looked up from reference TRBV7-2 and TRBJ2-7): GAGVSQSPSNKVTEKGKDVELRCDPISGHTALYWYRQSLGQGLEFLIYFQGNSAPDKSGLPSDRFSAERTGGSVSTLTIQRTQQEDSAVYLCASSLAARGNEQYFGPGTRLTVT.

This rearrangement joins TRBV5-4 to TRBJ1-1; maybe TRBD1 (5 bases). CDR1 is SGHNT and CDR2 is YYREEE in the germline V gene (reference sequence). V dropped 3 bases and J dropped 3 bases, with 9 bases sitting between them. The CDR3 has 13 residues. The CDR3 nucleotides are TGTGCCAGCAGCTACCGGGGGGACACTGAAGCTTTCTTT. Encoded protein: CASSYRGDTEAFF.

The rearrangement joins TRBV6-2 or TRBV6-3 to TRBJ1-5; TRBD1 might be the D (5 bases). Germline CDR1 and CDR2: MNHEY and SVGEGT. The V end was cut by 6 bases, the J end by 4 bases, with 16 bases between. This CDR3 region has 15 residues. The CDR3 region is CASSLTGLRNQPQHF. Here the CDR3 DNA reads TGTGCCAGCAGCCTAACAGGCTTACGGAATCAGCCCCAGCATTTT.

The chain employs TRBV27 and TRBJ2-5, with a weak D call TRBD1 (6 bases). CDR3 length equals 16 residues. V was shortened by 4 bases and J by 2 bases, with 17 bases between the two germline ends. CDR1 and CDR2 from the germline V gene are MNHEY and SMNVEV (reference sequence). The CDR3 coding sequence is TGTGCCAGCAGTTCGGACAGAGCCACCCGACAAGAGACCCAGTACTTC. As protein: CASSSDRATRQETQYF.

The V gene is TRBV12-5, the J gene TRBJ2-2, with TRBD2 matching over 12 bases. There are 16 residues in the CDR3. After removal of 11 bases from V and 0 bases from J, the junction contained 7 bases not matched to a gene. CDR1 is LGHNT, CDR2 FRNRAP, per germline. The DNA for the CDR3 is TGTGCTTGGACTAGCGGGAAGGAGGCGAACACCGGGGAGCTGTTTTTT. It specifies CAWTSGKEANTGELFF.

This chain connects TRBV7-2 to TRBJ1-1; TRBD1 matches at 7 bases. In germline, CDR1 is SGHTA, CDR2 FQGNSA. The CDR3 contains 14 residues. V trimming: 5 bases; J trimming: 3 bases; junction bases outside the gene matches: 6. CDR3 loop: CASSHGQEYTEAFF. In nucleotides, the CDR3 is TGTGCCAGCAGCCATGGACAGGAATACACTGAAGCTTTCTTT.

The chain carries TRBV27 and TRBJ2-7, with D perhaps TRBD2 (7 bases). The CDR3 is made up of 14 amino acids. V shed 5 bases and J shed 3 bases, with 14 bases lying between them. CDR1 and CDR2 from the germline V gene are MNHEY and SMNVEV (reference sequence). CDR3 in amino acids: CASSSWGGHYEQYF. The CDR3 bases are TGTGCCAGCAGTAGTTGGGGGGGACACTACGAGCAGTACTTC.

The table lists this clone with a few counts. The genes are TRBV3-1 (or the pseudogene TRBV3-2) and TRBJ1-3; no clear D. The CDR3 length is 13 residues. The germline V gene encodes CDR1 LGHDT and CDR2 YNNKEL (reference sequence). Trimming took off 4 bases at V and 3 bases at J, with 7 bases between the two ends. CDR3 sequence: CASSRAFGNTIYF. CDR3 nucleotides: TGTGCCAGCAGCCGAGCATTTGGAAACACCATATATTTT.

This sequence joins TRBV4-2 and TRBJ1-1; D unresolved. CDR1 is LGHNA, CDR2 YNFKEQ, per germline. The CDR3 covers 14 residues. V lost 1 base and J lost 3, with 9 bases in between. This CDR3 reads CASSQARQDTEAFF. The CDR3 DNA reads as TGTGCCAGCAGCCAAGCAAGGCAGGACACTGAAGCTTTCTTT.

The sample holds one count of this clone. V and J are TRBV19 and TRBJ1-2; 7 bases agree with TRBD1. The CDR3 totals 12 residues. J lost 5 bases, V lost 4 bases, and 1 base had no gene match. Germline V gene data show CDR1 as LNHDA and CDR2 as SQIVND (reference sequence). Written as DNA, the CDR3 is TGTGCCAGTAGTAGCAGGGGGTATGGCTACACCTTC. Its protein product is CASSSRGYGYTF. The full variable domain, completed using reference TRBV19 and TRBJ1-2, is DGGITQSPKYLFRKEGQNVTLSCEQNLNHDAMYWYRQDPGQGLRLIYYSQIVNDFQKGDIAEGYSVSREKKESFPLTVTSAQKNPTAFYLCASSSRGYGYTFGSGTRLTVV.

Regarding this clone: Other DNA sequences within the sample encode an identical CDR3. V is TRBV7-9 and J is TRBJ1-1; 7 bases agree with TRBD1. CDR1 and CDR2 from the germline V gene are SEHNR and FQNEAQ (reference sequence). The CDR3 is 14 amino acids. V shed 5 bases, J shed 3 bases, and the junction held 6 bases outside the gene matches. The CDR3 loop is CASSPRQGDTEAFF. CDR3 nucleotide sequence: TGTGCCAGCAGCCCTCGACAGGGTGACACTGAAGCTTTCTTT. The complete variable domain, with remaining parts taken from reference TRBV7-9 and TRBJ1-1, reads DTGVSQNPRHKITKRGQNVTFRCDPISEHNRLYWYRQTLGQGPEFLTYFQNEAQLEKSRLLSDRFSAERPKGSFSTLEIQRTEQGDSAMYLCASSPRQGDTEAFFGQGTRLTVV.

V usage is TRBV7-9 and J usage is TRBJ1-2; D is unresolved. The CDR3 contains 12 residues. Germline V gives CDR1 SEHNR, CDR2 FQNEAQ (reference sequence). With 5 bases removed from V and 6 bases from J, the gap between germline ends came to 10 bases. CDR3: CASSITEHGYTF. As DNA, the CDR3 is TGTGCCAGCAGCATAACAGAGCATGGCTACACCTTC.

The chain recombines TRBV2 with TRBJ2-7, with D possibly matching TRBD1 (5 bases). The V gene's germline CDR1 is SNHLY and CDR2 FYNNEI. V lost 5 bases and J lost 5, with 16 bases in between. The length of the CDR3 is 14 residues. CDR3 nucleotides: TGTGCCAGCAGTCGCCAGGGTCCTTTCAACGAGCAGTACTTC. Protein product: CASSRQGPFNEQYF.

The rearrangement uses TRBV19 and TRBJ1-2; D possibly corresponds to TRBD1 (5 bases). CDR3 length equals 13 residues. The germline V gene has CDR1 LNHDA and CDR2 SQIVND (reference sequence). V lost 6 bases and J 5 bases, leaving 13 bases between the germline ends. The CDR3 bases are TGTGCCAGTAGAAATGAGGGGAGGTATGGCTACACCTTC. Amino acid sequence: CASRNEGRYGYTF.

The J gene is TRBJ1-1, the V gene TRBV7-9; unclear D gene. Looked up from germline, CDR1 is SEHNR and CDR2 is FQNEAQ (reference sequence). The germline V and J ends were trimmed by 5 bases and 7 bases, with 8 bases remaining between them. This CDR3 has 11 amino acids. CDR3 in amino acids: CASSTADEAFF. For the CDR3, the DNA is TGTGCCAGCAGCACAGCTGATGAAGCTTTCTTT.

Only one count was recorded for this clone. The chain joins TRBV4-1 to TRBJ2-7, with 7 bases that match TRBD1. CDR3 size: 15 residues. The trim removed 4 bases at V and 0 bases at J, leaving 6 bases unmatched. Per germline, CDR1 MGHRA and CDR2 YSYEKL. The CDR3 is CASSRNRGGSYEQYF. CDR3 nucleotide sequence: TGCGCCAGCAGCCGGAACAGGGGCGGCTCCTACGAGCAGTACTTC.

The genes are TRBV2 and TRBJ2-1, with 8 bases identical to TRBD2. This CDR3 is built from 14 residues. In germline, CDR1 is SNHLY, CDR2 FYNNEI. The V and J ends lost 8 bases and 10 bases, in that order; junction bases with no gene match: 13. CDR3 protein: CASSMAGGLGEQFF. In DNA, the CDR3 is TGTGCCAGCTCTATGGCGGGGGGTTTGGGCGAGCAGTTCTTC.

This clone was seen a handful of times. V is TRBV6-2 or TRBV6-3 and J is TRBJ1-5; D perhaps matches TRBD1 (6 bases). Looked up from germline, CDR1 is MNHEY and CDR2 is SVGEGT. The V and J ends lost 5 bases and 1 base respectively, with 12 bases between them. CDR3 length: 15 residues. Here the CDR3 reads CASSDTQGSNQPQHF. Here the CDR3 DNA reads TGTGCCAGCAGTGACACACAGGGAAGCAATCAGCCCCAGCATTTT.

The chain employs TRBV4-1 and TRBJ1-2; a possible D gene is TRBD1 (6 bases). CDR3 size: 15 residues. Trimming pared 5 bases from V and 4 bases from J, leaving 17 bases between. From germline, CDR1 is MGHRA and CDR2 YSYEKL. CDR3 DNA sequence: TGCGCCAGCAGCGGGGGAGAACAGGGAATCTATGGCTACACCTTC. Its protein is CASSGGEQGIYGYTF.

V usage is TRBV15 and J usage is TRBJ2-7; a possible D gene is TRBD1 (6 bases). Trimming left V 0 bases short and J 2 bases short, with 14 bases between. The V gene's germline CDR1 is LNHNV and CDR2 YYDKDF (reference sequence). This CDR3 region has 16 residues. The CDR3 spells CATSRDYWGQAYEQYF. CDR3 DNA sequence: TGTGCCACCAGCAGAGATTACTGGGGGCAAGCCTACGAGCAGTACTTC.

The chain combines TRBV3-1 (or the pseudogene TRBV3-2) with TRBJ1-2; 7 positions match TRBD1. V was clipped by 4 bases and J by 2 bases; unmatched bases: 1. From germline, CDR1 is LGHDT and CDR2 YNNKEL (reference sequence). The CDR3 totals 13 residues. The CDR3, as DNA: TGTGCCAGCAGCCCGGGACAGAACTATGGCTACACCTTC. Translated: CASSPGQNYGYTF.

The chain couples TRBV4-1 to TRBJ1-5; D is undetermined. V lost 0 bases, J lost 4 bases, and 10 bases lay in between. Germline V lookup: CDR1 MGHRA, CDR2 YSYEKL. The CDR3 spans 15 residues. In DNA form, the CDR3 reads TGCGCCAGCAGCCAAGAACACCAGATGAATCAGCCCCAGCATTTT. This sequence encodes CASSQEHQMNQPQHF.

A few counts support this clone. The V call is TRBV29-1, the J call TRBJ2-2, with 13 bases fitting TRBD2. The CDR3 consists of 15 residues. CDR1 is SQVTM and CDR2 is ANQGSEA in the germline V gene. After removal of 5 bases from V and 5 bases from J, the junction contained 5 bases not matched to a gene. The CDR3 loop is CSVKGLAGRTGELFF. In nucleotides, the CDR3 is TGCAGCGTTAAGGGACTAGCGGGGAGAACCGGGGAGCTGTTTTTT.

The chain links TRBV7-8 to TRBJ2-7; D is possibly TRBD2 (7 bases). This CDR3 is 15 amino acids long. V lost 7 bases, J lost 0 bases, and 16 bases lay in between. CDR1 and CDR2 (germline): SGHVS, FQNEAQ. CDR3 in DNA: TGTGCCAGCAAATTGGGGGAGGGGGACTCCTACGAGCAGTACTTC. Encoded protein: CASKLGEGDSYEQYF.

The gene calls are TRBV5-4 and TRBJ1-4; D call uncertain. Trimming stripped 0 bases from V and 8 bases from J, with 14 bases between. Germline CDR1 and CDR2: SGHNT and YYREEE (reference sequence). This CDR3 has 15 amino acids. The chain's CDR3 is CASSLGYESREKLFF. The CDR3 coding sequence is TGTGCCAGCAGCTTGGGGTACGAGTCCCGGGAAAAACTGTTTTTT.